The entry below describes one TCR beta chain. Its antigen remains unidentified. The sample originates from a study of tumor-infiltrating lymphocytes in localized non-small cell lung cancer. V lost 7 bases to trimming and J lost 8 bases; unmatched junction nucleotides: 6. The CDR3 length is 12 residues. The germline gives CDR1 SQVTM, CDR2 ANQGSEA. Whole-study results and caveats: Only some patients had TCR sequencing, depending on available tissue. Immunotypes IM1 and IM2 had similar TCR-derived T-cell fractions.

Profiling relied on immunoSEQ multiplex PCR, and the TCRdb table lists in-frame clones only, not all of them. The sample includes 8,500 to 10,000 clones, about 63% of them seen just once. The sequencing input was uninvolved lung tissue not adjacent to the tumor. The chain links TRBV29-1 to TRBJ1-4, with 8 bases matching TRBD1. This clonotype was obtained from a human donor with non-small cell lung cancer. The CDR3 loop reads CSAGQGGEKLFF. Written as DNA, the CDR3 is TGCAGCGCAGGACAGGGAGGAGAAAAACTGTTTTTT.